One sample yielded the 13 T cell receptor beta chains listed below, sequenced in a study of cytomegalovirus exposure and HLA in healthy donors. Primers: 60 Vbeta forward and 13 Jbeta reverse. Only in-frame clones appear in the TCRdb table, and some are missing; sequencing was by immunoSEQ multiplex PCR. The data contain about 250,000 clones, 80% of them seen just once; the ten biggest clones take up more than 0.3%. The sequenced material came from PBMCs. The receptors derive from a girl aged 2 to 10 in good health and CMV-seronegative.

This clone was seen a handful of times. The chain employs TRBV5-1 and TRBJ1-5; 9 bases agree with TRBD1. V shed 4 bases and J 6 bases; nucleotides not matched to a gene: 5. The CDR3 contains 14 residues. CDR1 and CDR2 (germline): SGHRS, YFSETQ. The CDR3 region has the DNA TGCGCCAGCAGCGAAACAGGGGGCGTTCAGCCCCAGCATTTT. Protein: CASSETGGVQPQHF. Full variable domain (missing parts from reference TRBV5-1 and TRBJ1-5): KAGVTQTPRYLIKTRGQQVTLSCSPISGHRSVSWYQQTPGQGLQFLFEYFSETQRNKGNFPGRFSGRQFSNSRSEMNVSTLELGDSALYLCASSETGGVQPQHFGDGTRLSIL.

This sequence joins TRBV19 and TRBJ2-2; TRBD2 is a possible D gene (5 bases). The V and J ends lost 7 bases and 4 bases respectively, with 13 bases between them. This CDR3 comprises 14 residues. The germline CDR1 and CDR2 sequences are LNHDA and SQIVND (reference sequence). The CDR3 reads CASTQHRGTGELFF. The CDR3, as DNA: TGTGCCAGTACTCAACACCGGGGCACCGGGGAGCTGTTTTTT.

This chain uses TRBV7-6 with TRBJ2-5, with D perhaps TRBD2 (6 bases). V was trimmed by 3 bases and J by 7 bases, leaving 9 bases between them. CDR1 and CDR2 from the germline V gene are SGHVS and FNYEAQ. This CDR3 is 12 amino acids long. CDR3 in amino acids: CASSLGGGTQYF. The CDR3 DNA is TGTGCCAGCAGCTTGGGGGGAGGGACCCAGTACTTC.

V and J are TRBV2 and TRBJ2-5; D possibly corresponds to TRBD1 (6 bases). With 7 bases removed from V and 2 bases from J, the gap between germline ends came to 11 bases. CDR1 and CDR2 from the germline V gene are SNHLY and FYNNEI. The CDR3 contains 13 residues. This CDR3 is CASNVDRQETQYF. CDR3 sequence (DNA): TGTGCCAGCAATGTTGACAGGCAAGAGACCCAGTACTTC.

J is TRBJ2-1 and V is TRBV28, with 9 positions matching TRBD2. V shed 2 bases and J 2 bases; nucleotides not matched to a gene: 1. This CDR3 is 15 amino acids long. Germline V gene data show CDR1 as MDHEN and CDR2 as SYDVKM. CDR3 sequence: CASSLRGRAYNEQFF. The CDR3 DNA follows: TGTGCCAGCAGTTTACGCGGGAGGGCCTACAATGAGCAGTTCTTC. Using reference TRBV28 and TRBJ2-1 for the parts outside the CDR3, the full variable domain is DVKVTQSSRYLVKRTGEKVFLECVQDMDHENMFWYRQDPGLGLRLIYFSYDVKMKEKGDIPEGYSVSREKKERFSLILESASTNQTSMYLCASSLRGRAYNEQFFGPGTRLTVL.

The chain joins TRBV27 to TRBJ2-7; TRBD1 matches at 8 bases. The junction had 4 bases not matched to a gene; V was cut back by 2 bases and J by 1 base. Germline lookup yields CDR1 MNHEY and CDR2 SMNVEV (reference sequence). The length of the CDR3 is 15 residues. CDR3 sequence reads: CASSLRQGTSYEQYF. The CDR3 nucleotides read TGTGCCAGCAGTTTACGACAGGGGACTTCCTACGAGCAGTACTTC.

The chain links TRBV28 to TRBJ1-1; TRBD1 is a possible D gene (6 bases). Trimming stripped 2 bases from V and 2 bases from J, with 15 bases between. The CDR3 runs to 16 residues. CDR1 and CDR2 (germline): MDHEN, SYDVKM. CDR3 in DNA: TGTGCCAGCAGTTTAACCCTGACAGGATCAAACACTGAAGCTTTCTTT. Protein sequence: CASSLTLTGSNTEAFF. Drawing the rest from reference TRBV28 and TRBJ1-1, the complete variable domain is DVKVTQSSRYLVKRTGEKVFLECVQDMDHENMFWYRQDPGLGLRLIYFSYDVKMKEKGDIPEGYSVSREKKERFSLILESASTNQTSMYLCASSLTLTGSNTEAFFGQGTRLTVV.

The CDR3 DNA follows: TGTGCCAGCAGCTTCCGGGGTGAAGCTTTCTTT. This translates into CASSFRGEAFF. The rearrangement joins TRBV7-9 to TRBJ1-1; no clear D gene. V was trimmed by 3 bases and J by 7 bases, leaving 6 bases between them. The germline V gene encodes CDR1 SEHNR and CDR2 FQNEAQ (reference sequence). The length of the CDR3 is 11 residues.

The chain combines TRBV5-1 with TRBJ2-7, with TRBD2 matching over 8 bases. J was trimmed by 6 bases and V by 0 bases; bases with no gene match: 8. The germline V gene encodes CDR1 SGHRS and CDR2 YFSETQ. The CDR3 totals 15 residues. The CDR3 bases are TGCGCCAGCAGCTTGGGTATCCGGGAGGGCGGCGAGCAGTACTTC. Protein: CASSLGIREGGEQYF.

This clone was found a few times. This chain connects TRBV28 to TRBJ1-6, with a possible D match to TRBD1 (6 bases). Trimming took 2 bases from V and 8 from J, leaving 10 bases between them. Germline V gene lookup returns CDR1 MDHEN and CDR2 SYDVKM. The CDR3 extends over 14 amino acids. For the CDR3, the DNA is TGTGCCAGCAGTTTAGTAGGGGGAGATTCACCCCTCCACTTT. Translating gives CASSLVGGDSPLHF.

This chain uses TRBV30 with TRBJ2-1; 7 bases map to TRBD1. From germline, CDR1 is GTSNPN and CDR2 SVGIG (reference sequence). The V segment lost 1 base and the J segment 14 bases; nucleotides outside the gene matches: 8. CDR3 length: 12 amino acids. The DNA of the CDR3 is TGTGCCTGGAGTGCCCTGACAGGGTTTGAGTTCTTC. Translated, it gives CAWSALTGFEFF.

Points on this clone: The junction departs from germline at one end; a sequencing error may be responsible. This chain joins TRBV7-9 and TRBJ2-7; 7 positions match TRBD1. Germline assignment: CDR1 SEHNR and CDR2 FQNEAQ (reference sequence). The CDR3 length is 19 residues. This chain's CDR3 is CSSSFSPGQPLSSIYEQYF. CDR3 sequence (DNA): TGTTCCAGCAGCTTTTCCCCGGGACAGCCACTGTCCTCGATCTACGAGCAGTACTTC.

This chain links TRBV16 with TRBJ2-5, with TRBD2 matching over 11 bases. Matching the DNA end better, TRBJ2-7 makes the J call doubtful. CDR1 is KGHSY and CDR2 is FQNENV in the germline V gene. The length of the CDR3 is 16 residues. CDR3 amino acids: CASSIVQTSGRTEQYF. CDR3 coding DNA: TGTGCCAGCAGCATAGTCCAAACTAGCGGGAGAACCGAGCAGTACTTC.